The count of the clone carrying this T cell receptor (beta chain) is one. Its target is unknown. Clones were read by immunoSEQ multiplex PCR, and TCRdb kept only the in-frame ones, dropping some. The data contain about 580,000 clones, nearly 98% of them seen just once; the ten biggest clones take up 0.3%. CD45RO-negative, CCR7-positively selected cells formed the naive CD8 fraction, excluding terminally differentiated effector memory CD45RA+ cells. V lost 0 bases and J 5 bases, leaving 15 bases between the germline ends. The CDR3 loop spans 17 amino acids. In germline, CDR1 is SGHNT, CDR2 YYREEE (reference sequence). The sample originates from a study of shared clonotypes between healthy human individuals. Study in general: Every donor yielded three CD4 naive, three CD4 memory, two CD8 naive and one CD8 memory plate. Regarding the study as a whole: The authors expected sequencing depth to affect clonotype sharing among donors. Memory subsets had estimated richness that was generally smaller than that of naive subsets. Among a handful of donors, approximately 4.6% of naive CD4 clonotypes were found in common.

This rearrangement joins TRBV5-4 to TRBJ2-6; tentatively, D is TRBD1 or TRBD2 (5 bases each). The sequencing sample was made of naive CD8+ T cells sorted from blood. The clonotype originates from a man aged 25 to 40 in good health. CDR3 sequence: CASSLAGSGGRANVLTF. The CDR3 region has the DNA TGTGCCAGCAGCTTGGCGGGGAGTGGGGGTCGGGCCAACGTCCTGACTTTC.